These 18 T cell receptor beta chains originate from one sample sequenced in a study of T cells after yellow fever vaccination (dated by TCRdb to 2018 to 2020). The treatment or condition label on this specimen signifies: live attenuated yellow fever vaccine strain. The method behind the library was 5' RACE. Sequencing relied on an Illumina HiSeq 2500. TCRdb ran its own pipeline on the public reads, namely fastp trimming at Q25 and MiXCR clone calling, and kept in-frame beta chains. Rows with one shared CDR3 protein collapse into an entry with the most common genes and DNA. A total of some 110,000 distinct CDR3 sequences appear in this sample, around 7.2% of them only once. Of the sample, approximately 2.7% falls within the top ten clones. Sequences were derived from CD4+ T cells sorted from PBMCs, sampled about 49 days after the first yellow fever vaccination. The origin of the receptors is a man aged 18 to 30 who received the YFV17D yellow fever vaccine.

This clonotype was counted many times. V usage is TRBV30 and J usage is TRBJ2-3; a possible D gene is TRBD1 (6 bases). V was shortened by 4 bases and J by 2 bases, with 10 bases between the two germline ends. Per the germline V gene, CDR1 is GTSNPN and CDR2 is SVGIG (reference sequence). The CDR3 is 13 amino acids. CDR3 sequence reads: CAWNRDFTDTQYF. The CDR3 bases are TGTGCCTGGAACAGGGATTTCACAGATACGCAGTATTTT.

This clonotype has a count of ten or more. The J gene is TRBJ1-3, the V gene TRBV6-5; D unclear. V was trimmed by 0 bases and J by 2 bases, leaving 5 bases between them. The CDR3 consists of 14 residues. Germline assignment: CDR1 MNHEY and CDR2 SVGAGI. The CDR3 spells CASSYSKPGNTIYF. The CDR3 DNA sequence: TGTGCCAGCAGTTACTCGAAGCCTGGAAACACCATATATTTT.

This clonotype was counted many times. The chain links TRBV11-2 to TRBJ1-4; TRBD1 is a possible D gene (5 bases). This CDR3 contains 15 residues. CDR1 is SGHAT and CDR2 is FQNNGV in the germline V gene. V was cut by 3 bases and J by 5 bases, with 13 bases left in between. In nucleotides, the CDR3 is TGTGCCAGCAGCTTTGCGCGACAGCGGAATGAAAAACTGTTTTTT. This translates into CASSFARQRNEKLFF.

Ten or more counts support this clonotype. This chain uses TRBV20-1 with TRBJ1-2; 11 bases line up with TRBD1. V was clipped by 5 bases and J by 8 bases; unmatched bases: 7. The CDR3 loop spans 13 amino acids. Germline-derived CDR1 and CDR2 are DFQATT and SNEGSKA (reference sequence). CDR3 nucleotides: TGCAGTGCTCCTCCGGGACAGGGGGTCGGCTACACCTTC. As protein: CSAPPGQGVGYTF.

This clonotype was seen ten or more times. V usage is TRBV5-6 and J usage is TRBJ1-2; D is uncertain. Between the trimmed V and J ends, which lost 0 bases and 4 bases, there was a span of 10 bases. Germline values: CDR1 SGHDT, CDR2 YYEEEE. The CDR3 runs 14 residues. Written as DNA, the CDR3 is TGTGCCAGCAGCTTGGCAGGCGGATTCTATGGCTACACCTTC. It specifies CASSLAGGFYGYTF.

This clonotype was detected many times. The chain couples TRBV20-1 to TRBJ1-5, with a weak D call TRBD1 (6 bases). The germline CDR1 and CDR2 sequences are DFQATT and SNEGSKA (reference sequence). This CDR3 is built from 14 residues. Trimming shortened V by 1 base and J by 3 bases, and 10 bases separated the two germline ends. CDR3: CSARGGATNQPQHF. CDR3 nucleotides: TGCAGTGCTAGAGGGGGGGCTACCAATCAGCCCCAGCATTTT.

This clonotype came up many times. This sequence joins TRBV7-2 and TRBJ2-5; D uncertain. The germline CDR1 and CDR2 sequences are SGHTA and FQGNSA. The germline V and J ends were trimmed by 2 bases and 5 bases, with 12 bases remaining between them. The CDR3 length is 14 residues. The CDR3 sequence is CASSLTLSLETQYF. The CDR3 DNA sequence: TGTGCCAGCAGCTTAACCCTTTCGTTGGAGACCCAGTACTTC. The whole variable domain, remainder taken from reference TRBV7-2 and TRBJ2-5, is GAGVSQSPSNKVTEKGKDVELRCDPISGHTALYWYRQSLGQGLEFLIYFQGNSAPDKSGLPSDRFSAERTGGSVSTLTIQRTQQEDSAVYLCASSLTLSLETQYFGPGTRLLVL.

The chain employs TRBV5-1 and TRBJ2-7; 8 bases align to TRBD1. Germline assignment: CDR1 SGHRS and CDR2 YFSETQ. The CDR3 contains 13 residues. The V and J ends lost 3 bases and 4 bases, in that order; junction bases with no gene match: 3. The CDR3 DNA reads TGCGCCAGCAGCTCACGGGACAGGTACGAGCAGTACTTC. Its translation is CASSSRDRYEQYF.

Many counts were recorded for this clonotype. This chain connects TRBV4-2 to TRBJ1-1; D call uncertain. This CDR3 spans 16 amino acids. The V gene's germline CDR1 is LGHNA and CDR2 YNFKEQ. Trimming pared 1 base from V and 0 bases from J, leaving 12 bases between. For the CDR3, the DNA is TGTGCCAGCAGCCAAGTTAAGGGCAGCATGAACACTGAAGCTTTCTTT. Its protein is CASSQVKGSMNTEAFF.

This clonotype occurred a few times. One junction end disagrees with the germline gene, perhaps due to a read error. The gene calls are TRBV4-1 and TRBJ1-5; the D gene is possibly TRBD1 (5 bases). This CDR3 is built from 15 residues. CDR1 MGHRA and CDR2 YSYEKL come from the germline V gene. CDR3 bases: TGCGCCAGCAGCCAACAGGGTAATGGCAAGCAGCCCCAGCATTTT. This encodes CASSQQGNGKQPQHF.

This clonotype was observed at least ten times. The chain couples TRBV9 to TRBJ2-5; D gene uncertain. V shed 1 base and J shed 2 bases, with 9 bases lying between them. The CDR3 is 14 residues long. Germline-derived CDR1 and CDR2 are SGDLS and YYNGEE. The CDR3 protein is CASSVSQRQETQYF. CDR3 sequence (DNA): TGTGCCAGCAGCGTATCACAGCGACAAGAGACCCAGTACTTC.

This clonotype has ten or more counts. The V gene is TRBV21-1, the J gene TRBJ2-3; TRBD1 is the table's D call, not checked against the DNA. TRBV21-1 is a pseudogene segment. The CDR3 totals 17 residues. In DNA form, the CDR3 reads TGTGCCAGCAGTAAAATCCGACAGGTCCAGAAGTTGGATACGCAGTATTTT. Protein product: CASSKIRQVQKLDTQYF.

This clonotype was observed at least ten times. The genes are TRBV7-2 and TRBJ1-4, with a tentative D call TRBD1 (5 bases). V was trimmed by 3 bases and J by 3 bases, leaving 8 bases between them. The germline gives CDR1 SGHTA, CDR2 FQGNSA. The CDR3 runs 14 residues. Here the CDR3 reads CASSFQGSNEKLFF. The CDR3 DNA sequence: TGTGCCAGCAGCTTCCAGGGATCTAATGAAAAACTGTTTTTT. Combining the CDR3 with reference TRBV7-2 and TRBJ1-4 gives the whole variable domain GAGVSQSPSNKVTEKGKDVELRCDPISGHTALYWYRQSLGQGLEFLIYFQGNSAPDKSGLPSDRFSAERTGGSVSTLTIQRTQQEDSAVYLCASSFQGSNEKLFFGSGTQLSVL.

This clonotype was observed at least ten times. V gene TRBV6-5 combines with J gene TRBJ1-2; unclear D gene. CDR1 and CDR2 from the germline V gene are MNHEY and SVGAGI. This CDR3 is built from 11 residues. With 2 bases removed from V and 10 bases from J, the gap between germline ends came to 8 bases. CDR3 sequence (DNA): TGTGCCAGCAGTTACATGAGGGTCTACACCTTC. This codes for CASSYMRVYTF.

This clonotype showed up many times. The rearrangement links TRBV19 to TRBJ1-2; 7 nucleotides match TRBD1. Losses at the gene ends were 7 bases for V and 7 bases for J; bases not matched to a gene: 15. CDR1 LNHDA and CDR2 SQIVND come from the germline V gene (reference sequence). There are 15 residues in the CDR3. The CDR3: CASIWDSTQRGGYTF. In nucleotides, the CDR3 is TGTGCCAGTATATGGGACAGTACTCAAAGGGGTGGCTACACCTTC.

This clonotype came up many times. This chain links TRBV11-2 with TRBJ1-3; D remains ambiguous. The CDR3 loop spans 16 amino acids. Trimming took 5 bases from V and 0 from J, leaving 14 bases between them. Germline V gene data show CDR1 as SGHAT and CDR2 as FQNNGV. CDR3 nucleotides: TGTGCCAGCAGCCGGCTACACCTTAGCTCTGGAAACACCATATATTTT. This encodes CASSRLHLSSGNTIYF. The complete variable domain, with remaining parts taken from reference TRBV11-2 and TRBJ1-3, reads EAGVAQSPRYKIIEKRQSVAFWCNPISGHATLYWYQQILGQGPKLLIQFQNNGVVDDSQLPKDRFSAERLKGVDSTLKIQPAKLEDSAVYLCASSRLHLSSGNTIYFGEGSWLTVV.

The chain uses TRBV7-9 and TRBJ2-7, with D possibly TRBD2 on 5 matching bases. From germline, CDR1 is SEHNR and CDR2 FQNEAQ (reference sequence). The CDR3 runs 14 residues. V lost 4 bases and J 5 bases, leaving 15 bases between the germline ends. The CDR3 loop is CASSSFGPGDEQYV. CDR3 nucleotide sequence: TGTGCCAGCAGCTCATTCGGGCCCGGGGACGAGCAGTACGTC.

This clonotype occurred a few times. V and J are TRBV7-3 and TRBJ2-3, with 8 positions matching TRBD1. From germline, CDR1 is SGHTA and CDR2 FQGTGA. V gave up 6 bases and J gave up 6 bases; unmatched junction bases: 8. The CDR3 has 14 residues. Here the CDR3 reads CASSQTGVVDTQYF. The CDR3 nucleotides are TGTGCCAGCAGTCAGACAGGGGTGGTGGATACGCAGTATTTT.